This is a list of T cell receptor beta chains from one sample in a study of low-dose radiotherapy and immunotherapy resistance in tumors. TCRdb reprocessed the reads with MiXCR, giving one entry per CDR3 protein. This sample has approximately 100,000 distinct CDR3 sequences, with around 20% found just once. This specimen was PBMCs, taken after low-dose radiotherapy plus immunotherapy. The receptor set was obtained from a male donor with prostate cancer. Each CDR3 is given without its conserved first and last residue. The order of the fields is V gene, D gene, J gene, CDR3 protein. D genes are given only for firm matches.

V: TRBV10-2; D: TRBD1; J: TRBJ1-5; CDR3: ASKGQGASQPQH
V: TRBV7-2; D: TRBD2; J: TRBJ2-5; CDR3: ASNGGVRGETQY
V: TRBV20-1; D: NA; J: TRBJ1-5; CDR3: SAADGTTQPQH
V: TRBV20-1; D: TRBD1; J: TRBJ2-5; CDR3: SAFTGAGETQY
V: TRBV29-1; D: TRBD2; J: TRBJ2-5; CDR3: SVESPTSLYQETQY
V: TRBV27; D: NA; J: TRBJ2-6; CDR3: ATKEGSGANVLT
V: TRBV11-2; D: TRBD2; J: TRBJ2-1; CDR3: ASSLGGGYLGEQF
V: TRBV5-1; D: TRBD1; J: TRBJ2-7; CDR3: ASGADRGYEQY
V: TRBV20-1; D: TRBD2; J: TRBJ2-5; CDR3: SASSGTSSSGETQY
V: TRBV3-1; D: NA; J: TRBJ2-3; CDR3: ASSQGFGVGWSTDTQY
V: TRBV5-4; D: NA; J: TRBJ2-3; CDR3: ASSLAAAPDTQY
V: TRBV2; D: TRBD2; J: TRBJ2-1; CDR3: ASSERPPRTSVVDEQF
V: TRBV6-1; D: NA; J: TRBJ1-2; CDR3: ASSDDGCGYT
V: TRBV5-5; D: TRBD1; J: TRBJ1-5; CDR3: ASSWDRDQPQH
V: TRBV21-1; D: NA; J: TRBJ2-7; CDR3: ASSKVVEQY
V: TRBV3-1; D: NA; J: TRBJ2-1; CDR3: ASSDSTYNEQF
V: TRBV28; D: NA; J: TRBJ2-1; CDR3: ASSTPGISHNEQF
V: TRBV5-1; D: NA; J: TRBJ1-2; CDR3: ASSSQGQDGGYT
V: TRBV2; D: TRBD1; J: TRBJ1-6; CDR3: ASSGGQGSNSPLH
V: TRBV2; D: NA; J: TRBJ2-3; CDR3: ASSVVKGTDTQY
V: TRBV11-2; D: NA; J: TRBJ2-1; CDR3: ASSLQSYNEQF
V: TRBV30; D: TRBD1; J: TRBJ1-4; CDR3: AWNFGQGGEKLF
V: TRBV30; D: NA; J: TRBJ1-1; CDR3: AWSDSHTEAF
V: TRBV7-9; D: NA; J: TRBJ1-1; CDR3: ASITGSQGTEAF
V: TRBV5-1; D: TRBD2; J: TRBJ2-3; CDR3: ASSPSGTSGLGADTQY
V: TRBV5-1; D: NA; J: TRBJ2-5; CDR3: ASSPYREQETQY